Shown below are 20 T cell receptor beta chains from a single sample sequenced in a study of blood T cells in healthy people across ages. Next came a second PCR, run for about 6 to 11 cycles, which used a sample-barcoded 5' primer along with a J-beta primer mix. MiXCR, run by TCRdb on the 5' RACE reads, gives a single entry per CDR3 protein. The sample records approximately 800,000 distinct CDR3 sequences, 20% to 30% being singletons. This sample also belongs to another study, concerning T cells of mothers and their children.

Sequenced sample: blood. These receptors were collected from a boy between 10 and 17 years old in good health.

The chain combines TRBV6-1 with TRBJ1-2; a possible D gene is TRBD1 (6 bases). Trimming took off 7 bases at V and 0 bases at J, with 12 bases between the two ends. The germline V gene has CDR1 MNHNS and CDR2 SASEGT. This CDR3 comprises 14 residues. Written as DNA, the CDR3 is TGTGCCAGCAAGGGGGGTCCCTCTAACTATGGCTACACCTTC. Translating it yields CASKGGPSNYGYTF.

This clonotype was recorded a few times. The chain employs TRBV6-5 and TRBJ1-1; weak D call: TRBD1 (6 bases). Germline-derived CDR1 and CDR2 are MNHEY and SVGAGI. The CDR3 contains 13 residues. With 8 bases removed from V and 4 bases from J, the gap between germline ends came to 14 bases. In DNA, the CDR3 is TGTGCCAGCCACCGACAGGCTTCCACTGAAGCTTTCTTT. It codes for CASHRQASTEAFF.

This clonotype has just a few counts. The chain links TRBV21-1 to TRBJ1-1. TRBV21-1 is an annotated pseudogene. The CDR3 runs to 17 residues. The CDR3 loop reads CASSKASREGLDTEAFF. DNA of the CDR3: TGTGCCAGCAGCAAAGCGAGCAGGGAGGGTCTGGACACTGAAGCTTTCTTT.

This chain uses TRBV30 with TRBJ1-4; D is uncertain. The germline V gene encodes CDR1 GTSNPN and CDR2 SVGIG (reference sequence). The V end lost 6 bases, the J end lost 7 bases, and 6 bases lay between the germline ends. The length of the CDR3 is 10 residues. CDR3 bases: TGTGCCTGCCATACTGAAAAACTGTTTTTT. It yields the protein CACHTEKLFF.

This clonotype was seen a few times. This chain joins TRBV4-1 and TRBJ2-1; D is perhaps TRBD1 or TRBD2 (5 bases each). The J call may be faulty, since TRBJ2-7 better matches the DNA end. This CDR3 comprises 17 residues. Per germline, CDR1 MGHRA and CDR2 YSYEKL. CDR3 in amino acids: CASSQDLGDEGYYEQYF. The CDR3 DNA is TGCGCCAGCAGCCAAGATCTAGGGGACGAAGGGTACTACGAGCAGTACTTC.

The CDR3 coding sequence is TGCGCCAGCAGCTTGGCCGGGGGACTAGCGGAAGAGACCCAGTACTTC. Translated, it gives CASSLAGGLAEETQYF. This sequence joins TRBV5-1 and TRBJ2-5; 11 positions agree with TRBD2. The CDR3 sequence is 16 residues long. J was trimmed by 3 bases and V by 0 bases; bases with no gene match: 4. Germline V gene lookup returns CDR1 SGHRS and CDR2 YFSETQ.

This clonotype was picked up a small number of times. The CDR3 sequence is CSARALSTGELFF. The CDR3 bases are TGCAGTGCCAGGGCATTAAGCACCGGGGAGCTGTTTTTT. The chain joins TRBV20-1 to TRBJ2-2, with D tentatively TRBD1 (5 bases). CDR1 and CDR2 from the germline V gene are DFQATT and SNEGSKA (reference sequence). Trimming removed 6 bases from V and 4 bases from J, with 12 bases in between. The length of the CDR3 is 13 residues.

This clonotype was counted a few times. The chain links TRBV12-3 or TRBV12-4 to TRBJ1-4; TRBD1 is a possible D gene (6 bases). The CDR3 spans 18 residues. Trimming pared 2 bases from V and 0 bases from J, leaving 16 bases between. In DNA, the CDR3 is TGTGCCAGCAGTTTAACGGGACAAATGCACTCAACTAATGAAAAACTGTTTTTT. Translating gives CASSLTGQMHSTNEKLFF.

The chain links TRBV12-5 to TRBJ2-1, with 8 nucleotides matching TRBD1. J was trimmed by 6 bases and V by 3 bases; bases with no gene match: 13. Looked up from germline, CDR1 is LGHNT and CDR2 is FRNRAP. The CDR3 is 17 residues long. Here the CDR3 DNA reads TGTGCTAGTGGTTTTATAGCGGACAGGGCCGGGGGCAATGAGCAGTTCTTC. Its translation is CASGFIADRAGGNEQFF.

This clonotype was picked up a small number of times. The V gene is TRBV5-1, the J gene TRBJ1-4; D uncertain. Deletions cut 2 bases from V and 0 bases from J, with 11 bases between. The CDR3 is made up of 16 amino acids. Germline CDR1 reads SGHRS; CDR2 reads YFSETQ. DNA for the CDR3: TGCGCCAGCAGCTTTGGTGGAGATGCAACTAATGAAAAACTGTTTTTT. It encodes CASSFGGDATNEKLFF.

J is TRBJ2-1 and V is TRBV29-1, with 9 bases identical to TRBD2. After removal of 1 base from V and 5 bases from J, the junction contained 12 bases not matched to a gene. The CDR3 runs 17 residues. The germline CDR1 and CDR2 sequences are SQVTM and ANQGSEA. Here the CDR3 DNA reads TGCAGCGTTGAAGGTTTCCGCAGCGGGAGGAGCGACAATGAGCAGTTCTTC. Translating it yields CSVEGFRSGRSDNEQFF.

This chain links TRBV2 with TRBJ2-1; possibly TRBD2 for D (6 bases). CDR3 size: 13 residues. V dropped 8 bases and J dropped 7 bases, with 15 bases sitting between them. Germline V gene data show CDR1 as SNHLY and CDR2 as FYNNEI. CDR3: CASGRQGINEQFF. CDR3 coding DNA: TGTGCCAGCGGGAGGCAGGGAATAAATGAGCAGTTCTTC.

CDR3 bases: TGTGCCAGCAGCGGGACGGAGAACACCGGGGAGCTGTTTTTT. Translated: CASSGTENTGELFF. The chain is built from TRBV7-9 and TRBJ2-2; D is perhaps TRBD1 or TRBD2 (5 bases each). Germline values: CDR1 SEHNR, CDR2 FQNEAQ (reference sequence). V lost 5 bases to trimming and J lost 1 base, with 8 bases between them. This CDR3 spans 14 amino acids. The whole variable domain, filled in from reference TRBV7-9 and TRBJ2-2, reads DTGVSQNPRHKITKRGQNVTFRCDPISEHNRLYWYRQTLGQGPEFLTYFQNEAQLEKSRLLSDRFSAERPKGSFSTLEIQRTEQGDSAMYLCASSGTENTGELFFGEGSRLTVL.

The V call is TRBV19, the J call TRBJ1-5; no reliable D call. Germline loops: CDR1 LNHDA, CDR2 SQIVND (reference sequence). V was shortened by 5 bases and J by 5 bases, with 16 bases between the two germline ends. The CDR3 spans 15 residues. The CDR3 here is CASSPPGYRDQPQHF. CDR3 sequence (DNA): TGTGCCAGTAGTCCGCCGGGCTATAGGGATCAGCCCCAGCATTTT.

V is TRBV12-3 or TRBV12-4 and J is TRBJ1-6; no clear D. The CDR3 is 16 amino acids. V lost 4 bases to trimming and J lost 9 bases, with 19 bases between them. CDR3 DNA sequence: TGTGCCAGCAGTTCCCCCGACGGCACAGCGGCTTCACCCCTCCACTTT. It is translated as CASSSPDGTAASPLHF.

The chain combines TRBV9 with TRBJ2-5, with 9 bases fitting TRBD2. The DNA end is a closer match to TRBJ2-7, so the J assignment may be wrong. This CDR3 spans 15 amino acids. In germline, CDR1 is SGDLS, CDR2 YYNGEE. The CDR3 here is CASSVGEAGGYEQYF. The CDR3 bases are TGTGCCAGCAGCGTAGGAGAAGCGGGGGGCTACGAGCAGTACTTC.

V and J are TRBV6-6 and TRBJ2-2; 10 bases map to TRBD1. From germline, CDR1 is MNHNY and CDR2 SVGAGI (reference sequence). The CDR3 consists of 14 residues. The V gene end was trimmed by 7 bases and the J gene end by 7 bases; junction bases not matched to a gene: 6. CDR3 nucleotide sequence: TGTGCCAGCATCGACAGGGGGCGCGGCGGGGAGCTGTTTTTT. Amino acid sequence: CASIDRGRGGELFF.

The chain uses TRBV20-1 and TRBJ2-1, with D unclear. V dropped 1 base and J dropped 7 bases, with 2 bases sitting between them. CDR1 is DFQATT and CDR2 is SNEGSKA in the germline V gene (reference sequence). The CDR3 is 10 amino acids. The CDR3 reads CSARANEQFF. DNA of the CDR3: TGCAGTGCTAGAGCTAATGAGCAGTTCTTC.

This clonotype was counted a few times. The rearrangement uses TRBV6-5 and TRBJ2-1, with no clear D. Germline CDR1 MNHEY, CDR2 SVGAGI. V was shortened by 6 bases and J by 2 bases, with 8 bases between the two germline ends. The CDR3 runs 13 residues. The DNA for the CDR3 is TGTGCCAGCAGGGCGGAGACCTACAATGAGCAGTTCTTC. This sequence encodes CASRAETYNEQFF.

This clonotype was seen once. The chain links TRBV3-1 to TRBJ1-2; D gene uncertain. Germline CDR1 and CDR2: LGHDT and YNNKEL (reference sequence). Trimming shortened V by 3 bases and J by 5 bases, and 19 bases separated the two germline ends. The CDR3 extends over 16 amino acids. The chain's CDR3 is CASSQDKSFLTYGYTF. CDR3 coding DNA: TGTGCCAGCAGCCAGGATAAGAGTTTTTTGACTTATGGCTACACCTTC.